This T cell receptor (beta chain) was identified during a study of cytomegalovirus exposure and HLA in healthy donors. For the study at large: Across around 400 genotyped donors, just over 80% landed in the Caucasian-associated ancestry cluster. Overall study results and limits: According to reports, the classifier identified cytomegalovirus status with high specificity and sensitivity.

Vbeta (60) and Jbeta (13) primers were used in the PCR. Sequencing was performed with immunoSEQ multiplex PCR; in TCRdb, only in-frame clones are kept and a portion is missing. The table records approximately 120,000 clones, 70% to 80% of them present only once. On this clone: The antigen remains undetermined.

The J segment lost 12 bases and the V segment lost 7 bases, leaving 11 bases of the junction unmatched. The germline V gene encodes CDR1 SGHAT and CDR2 FQNNGV. The CDR3 contains 15 residues. The receptor's source is a man aged 50 or older in good health and CMV-seronegative. Source material: PBMCs. This chain connects TRBV11-2 to TRBJ2-1; 14 nucleotides align to TRBD2. The CDR3 loop is CASTPAGTSGSLQFF. As DNA, the CDR3 is TGTGCCAGCACCCCAGCTGGGACTAGCGGGAGTTTGCAGTTCTTC.